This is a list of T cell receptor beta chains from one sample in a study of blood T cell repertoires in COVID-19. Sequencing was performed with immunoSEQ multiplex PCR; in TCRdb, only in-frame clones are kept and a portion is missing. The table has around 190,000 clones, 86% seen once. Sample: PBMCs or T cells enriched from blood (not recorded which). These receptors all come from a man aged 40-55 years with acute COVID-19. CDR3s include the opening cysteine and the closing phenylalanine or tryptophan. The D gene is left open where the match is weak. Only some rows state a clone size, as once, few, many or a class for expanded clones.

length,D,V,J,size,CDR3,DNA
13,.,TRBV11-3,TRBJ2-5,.,CASSLTSLETQYF,TGTGCCAGCAGCTTGACTAGTTTGGAGACCCAGTACTTC
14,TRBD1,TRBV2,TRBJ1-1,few,CASSVRTGGSEAFF,TGTGCCAGCAGTGTACGGACAGGGGGATCTGAAGCTTTCTTT
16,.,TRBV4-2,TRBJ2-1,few,CASSSLAISSYNEQFF,TGTGCCAGCAGCTCGCTAGCGATCAGCTCCTACAATGAGCAGTTCTTC
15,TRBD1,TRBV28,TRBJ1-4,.,CASSATGVVSEKLFF,TGTGCCAGCAGTGCGACAGGGGTGGTTAGTGAAAAACTGTTTTTT
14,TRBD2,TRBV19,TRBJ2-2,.,CASSPGLVPGELFF,TGTGCCAGTAGTCCGGGACTAGTTCCCGGGGAGCTGTTTTTT
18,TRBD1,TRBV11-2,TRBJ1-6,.,CASSLSFGTGGRDSPLHF,TGTGCCAGCAGCTTAAGTTTCGGGACAGGGGGCCGAGATTCACCCCTCCACTTT
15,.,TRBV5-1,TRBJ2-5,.,CASSLVPGNQETQYF,TGCGCCAGCAGCTTGGTACCGGGGAACCAAGAGACCCAGTACTTC
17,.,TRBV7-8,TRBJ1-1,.,CASSLDRSLLLNTEAFF,TGTGCCAGCAGCTTAGATCGGTCCCTTTTACTGAACACTGAAGCTTTCTTT
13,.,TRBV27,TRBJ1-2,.,CASRALANYGYTF,TGTGCCAGCAGGGCCCTAGCTAACTATGGCTACACCTTC
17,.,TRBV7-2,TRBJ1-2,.,CASSSVGRGFADYGYTF,TGTGCCAGCAGCTCCGTCGGGAGGGGGTTTGCTGACTATGGCTACACCTTC
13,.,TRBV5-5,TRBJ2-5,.,CASSWDIEETQYF,TGTGCCAGCAGCTGGGACATCGAAGAGACCCAGTACTTC
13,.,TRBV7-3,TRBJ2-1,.,CASSYLAHNEQFF,TGTGCCAGCAGCTATCTAGCGCACAATGAGCAGTTCTTC
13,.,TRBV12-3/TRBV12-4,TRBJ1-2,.,CASSPGTDYGYTF,TGTGCCAGCAGTCCCGGGACTGACTATGGCTACACCTTC
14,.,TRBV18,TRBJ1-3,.,CASSQAYSGNTIYF,TGTGCCAGCTCACAAGCGTACTCTGGAAACACCATATATTTT
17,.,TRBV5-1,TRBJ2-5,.,CASSLSLGLQGKRTQYF,TGCGCCAGCAGCTTGTCCTTAGGGCTTCAGGGGAAGAGGACCCAGTACTTC
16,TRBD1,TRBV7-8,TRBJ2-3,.,CASSLPWTGGRDTQYF,TGTGCCAGCAGCTTACCTTGGACAGGGGGTAGAGATACGCAGTATTTT